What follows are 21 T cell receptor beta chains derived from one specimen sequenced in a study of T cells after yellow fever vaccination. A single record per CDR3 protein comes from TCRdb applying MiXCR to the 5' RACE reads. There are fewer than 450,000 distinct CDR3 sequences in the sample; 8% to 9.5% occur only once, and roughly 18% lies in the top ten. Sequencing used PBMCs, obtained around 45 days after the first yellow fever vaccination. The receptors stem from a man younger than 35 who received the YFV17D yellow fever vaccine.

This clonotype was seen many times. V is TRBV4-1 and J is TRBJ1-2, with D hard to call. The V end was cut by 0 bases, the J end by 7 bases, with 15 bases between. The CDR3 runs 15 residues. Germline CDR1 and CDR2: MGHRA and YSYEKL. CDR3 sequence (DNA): TGCGCCAGCAGCCAAGAGTGGTCAGGAGGTAGTGGCTACACCTTC. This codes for CASSQEWSGGSGYTF.

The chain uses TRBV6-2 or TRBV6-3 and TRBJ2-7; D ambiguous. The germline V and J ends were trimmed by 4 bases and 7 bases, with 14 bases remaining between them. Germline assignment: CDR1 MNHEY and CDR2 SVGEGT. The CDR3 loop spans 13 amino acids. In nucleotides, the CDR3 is TGTGCCAGCAGTTTCGGGCCCAGGCAGGAGCAGTACTTC. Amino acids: CASSFGPRQEQYF.

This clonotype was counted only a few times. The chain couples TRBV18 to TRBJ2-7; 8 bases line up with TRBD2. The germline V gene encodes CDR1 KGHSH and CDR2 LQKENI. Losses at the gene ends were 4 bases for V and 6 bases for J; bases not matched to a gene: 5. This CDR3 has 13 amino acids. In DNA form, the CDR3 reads TGTGCCAGCTCACGTCCCAGCGGGGGCGAGCAGTACTTC. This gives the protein CASSRPSGGEQYF.

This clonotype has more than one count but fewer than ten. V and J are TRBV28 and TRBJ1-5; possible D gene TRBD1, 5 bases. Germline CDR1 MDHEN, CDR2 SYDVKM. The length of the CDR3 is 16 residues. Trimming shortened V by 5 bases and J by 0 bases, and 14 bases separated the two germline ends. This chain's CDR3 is CASSTQGGISNQPQHF. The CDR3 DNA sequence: TGTGCCAGCAGTACTCAGGGAGGGATTAGCAATCAGCCCCAGCATTTT.

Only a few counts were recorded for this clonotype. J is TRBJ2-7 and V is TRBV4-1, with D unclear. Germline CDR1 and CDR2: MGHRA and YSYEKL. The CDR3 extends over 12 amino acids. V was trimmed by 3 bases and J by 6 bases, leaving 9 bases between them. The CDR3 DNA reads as TGCGCCAGCAGCCACAACAGCCCCGAGCAGTACTTC. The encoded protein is CASSHNSPEQYF.

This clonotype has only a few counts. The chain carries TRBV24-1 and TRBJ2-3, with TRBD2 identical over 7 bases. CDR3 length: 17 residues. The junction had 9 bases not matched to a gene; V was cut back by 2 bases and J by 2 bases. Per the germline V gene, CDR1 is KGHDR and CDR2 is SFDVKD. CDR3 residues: CATSDSVGGTNTDTQYF. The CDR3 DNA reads TGTGCCACCAGTGATTCAGTCGGCGGGACTAACACAGATACGCAGTATTTT.

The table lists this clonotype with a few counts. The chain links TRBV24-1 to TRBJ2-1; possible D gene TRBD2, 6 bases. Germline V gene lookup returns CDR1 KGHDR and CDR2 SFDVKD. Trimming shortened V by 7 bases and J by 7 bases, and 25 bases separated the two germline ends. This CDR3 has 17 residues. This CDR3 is CATRSLGGPRFGNEQFF. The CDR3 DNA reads TGTGCCACCAGATCCCTCGGAGGGCCTCGATTTGGGAATGAGCAGTTCTTC.

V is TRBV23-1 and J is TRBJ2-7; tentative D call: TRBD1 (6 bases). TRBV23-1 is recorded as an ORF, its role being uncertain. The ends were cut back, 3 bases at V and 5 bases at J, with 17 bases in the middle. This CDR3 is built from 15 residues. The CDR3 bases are TGCGCCAGCAGTCAGGTGGAAACAGGGTCCCACGAGCAGTACGTC. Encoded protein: CASSQVETGSHEQYV.

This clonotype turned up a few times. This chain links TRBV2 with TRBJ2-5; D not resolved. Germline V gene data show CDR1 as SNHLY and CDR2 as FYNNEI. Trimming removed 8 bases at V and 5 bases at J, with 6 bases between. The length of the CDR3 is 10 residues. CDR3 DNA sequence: TGTGCCAGCTTGTGGGAGACCCAGTACTTC. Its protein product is CASLWETQYF.

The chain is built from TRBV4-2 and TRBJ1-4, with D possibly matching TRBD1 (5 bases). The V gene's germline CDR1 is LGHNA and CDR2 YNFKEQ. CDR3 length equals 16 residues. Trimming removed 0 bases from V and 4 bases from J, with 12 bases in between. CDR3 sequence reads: CASSQDPGLFNEKLFF. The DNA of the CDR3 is TGTGCCAGCAGCCAAGATCCGGGACTGTTTAATGAAAAACTGTTTTTT.

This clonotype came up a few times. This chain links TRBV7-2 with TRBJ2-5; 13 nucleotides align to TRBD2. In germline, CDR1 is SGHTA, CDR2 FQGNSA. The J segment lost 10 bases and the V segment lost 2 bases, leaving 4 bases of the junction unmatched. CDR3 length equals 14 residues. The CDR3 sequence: CASSLTSGGDVQYF. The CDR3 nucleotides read TGTGCCAGCAGCTTAACTAGCGGGGGGGACGTCCAGTACTTC.

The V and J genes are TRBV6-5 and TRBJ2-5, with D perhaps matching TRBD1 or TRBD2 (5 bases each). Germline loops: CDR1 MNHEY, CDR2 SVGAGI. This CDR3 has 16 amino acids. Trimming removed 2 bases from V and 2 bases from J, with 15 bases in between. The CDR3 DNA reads TGTGCCAGCAGTTACGAGGGGAGAACGGCTCAAGAGACCCAGTACTTC. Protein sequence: CASSYEGRTAQETQYF.

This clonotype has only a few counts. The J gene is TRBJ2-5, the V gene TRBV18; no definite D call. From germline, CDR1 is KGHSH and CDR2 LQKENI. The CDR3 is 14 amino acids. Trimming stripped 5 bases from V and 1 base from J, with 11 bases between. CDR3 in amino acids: CASSTRNSQETQYF. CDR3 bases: TGTGCCAGCTCAACCAGAAACAGCCAAGAGACCCAGTACTTC.

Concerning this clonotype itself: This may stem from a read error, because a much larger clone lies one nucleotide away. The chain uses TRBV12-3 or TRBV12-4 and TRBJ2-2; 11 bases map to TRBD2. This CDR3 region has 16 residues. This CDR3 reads CASSPGTSGNTGKLFF. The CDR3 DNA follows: TGTGCCAGCAGTCCCGGGACTAGCGGAAACACCGGGAAGCTGTTTTTT.

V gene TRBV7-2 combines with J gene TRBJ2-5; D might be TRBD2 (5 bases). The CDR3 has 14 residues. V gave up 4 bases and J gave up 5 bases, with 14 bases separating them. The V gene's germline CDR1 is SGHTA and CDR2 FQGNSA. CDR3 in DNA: TGTGCCAGCAGCTCCAGGTCGGGGTCTGAGACCCAGTACTTC. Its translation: CASSSRSGSETQYF.

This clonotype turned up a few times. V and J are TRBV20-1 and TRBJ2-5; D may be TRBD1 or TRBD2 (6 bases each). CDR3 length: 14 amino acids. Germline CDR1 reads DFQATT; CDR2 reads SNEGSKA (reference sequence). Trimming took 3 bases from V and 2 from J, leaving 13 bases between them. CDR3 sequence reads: CSARGGAGQETQYF. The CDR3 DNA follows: TGCAGTGCTAGGGGGGGCGCGGGTCAAGAGACCCAGTACTTC.

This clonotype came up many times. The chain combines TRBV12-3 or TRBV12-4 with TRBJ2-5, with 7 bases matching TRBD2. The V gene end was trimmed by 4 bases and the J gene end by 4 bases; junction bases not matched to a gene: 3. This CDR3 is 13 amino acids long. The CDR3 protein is CASSSGGRETQYF. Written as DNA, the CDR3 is TGTGCCAGCAGTTCGGGGGGAAGAGAGACCCAGTACTTC.

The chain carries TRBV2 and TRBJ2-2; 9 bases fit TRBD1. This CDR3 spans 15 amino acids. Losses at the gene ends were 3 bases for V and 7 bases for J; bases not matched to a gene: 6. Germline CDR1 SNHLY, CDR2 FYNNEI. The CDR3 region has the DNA TGTGCCAGCAGTGACATTGGACAGGGGCGCGGGGAGCTGTTTTTT. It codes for CASSDIGQGRGELFF.

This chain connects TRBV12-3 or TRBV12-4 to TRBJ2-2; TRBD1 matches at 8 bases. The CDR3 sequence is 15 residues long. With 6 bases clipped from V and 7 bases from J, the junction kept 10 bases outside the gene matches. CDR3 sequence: CASSRQGIVIGELFF. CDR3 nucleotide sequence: TGTGCCAGCAGCCGACAGGGGATCGTGATCGGGGAGCTGTTTTTT.

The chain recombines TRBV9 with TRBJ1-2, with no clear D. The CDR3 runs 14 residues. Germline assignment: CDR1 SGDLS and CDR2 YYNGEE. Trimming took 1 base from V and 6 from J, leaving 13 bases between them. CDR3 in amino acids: CASSVTPSLHGYTF. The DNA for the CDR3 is TGTGCCAGCAGCGTAACTCCCTCCCTACATGGCTACACCTTC.

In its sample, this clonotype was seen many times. The CDR3 sequence is CASSFNREDEQFF. For the CDR3, the DNA is TGTGCCAGCAGTTTCAACAGGGAGGATGAGCAGTTCTTC. The rearrangement links TRBV12-3 or TRBV12-4 to TRBJ2-1, with D tentatively TRBD1 or TRBD2 (6 bases each). The CDR3 runs to 13 residues. Deletions cut 3 bases from V and 8 bases from J, with 11 bases between.